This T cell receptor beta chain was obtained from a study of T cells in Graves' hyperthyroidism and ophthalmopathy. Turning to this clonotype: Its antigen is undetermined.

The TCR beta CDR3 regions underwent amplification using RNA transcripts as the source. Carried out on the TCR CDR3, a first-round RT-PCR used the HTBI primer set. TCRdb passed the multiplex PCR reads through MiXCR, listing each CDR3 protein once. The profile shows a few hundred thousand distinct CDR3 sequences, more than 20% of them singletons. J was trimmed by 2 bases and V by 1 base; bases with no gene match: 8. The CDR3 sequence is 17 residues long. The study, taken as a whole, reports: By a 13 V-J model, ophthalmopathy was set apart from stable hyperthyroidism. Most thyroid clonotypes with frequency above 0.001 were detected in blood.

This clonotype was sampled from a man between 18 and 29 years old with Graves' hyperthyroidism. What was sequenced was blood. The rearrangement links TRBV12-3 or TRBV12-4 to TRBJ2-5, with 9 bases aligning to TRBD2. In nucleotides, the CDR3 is TGTGCCAGCAGTTTAGACCAGGCTCTAGCGGGGCAAGAGACCCAGTACTTC. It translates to CASSLDQALAGQETQYF.